This T cell receptor beta chain was recovered during a study of T cell repertoires in aging, cancer and after chemotherapy (dated by TCRdb to between 2017 and 2020). Background for the entire study: Donors were distributed across six age groups ranging from 30 or younger to 70 or older, with at least three individuals included per group. Control TCR repertoires from healthy donors were recorded over several months to years, and clear clonal overlap was observed across re-sampling. Roughly 9.6 million TCR reads were contained in the full dataset. To look at immunoaging and at how T cells reconstitute after chemotherapy, the study profiled TCR beta repertoires in peripheral blood from both healthy donors and cancer patients. A cohort of 220 or so cancer patients (about 94 with hematological and around 120 with solid cancers) was assembled, and 95 to 100 healthy donors were included as a reference group. Broad study findings and their caveats: Compared with age-matched healthy donors, untreated patients with either hematological or solid cancers had significantly lower TCR diversity in the blood along with higher clonality. According to the authors, the repertoire data do not permit conclusions about immunological memory after chemotherapy. An increase in median generation probability over the chemotherapy interval was observed in both cancer cohorts, suggesting that the repertoire was reconstituted through rebound thymic output. In healthy donors, the drop in TCR diversity with age came mainly from a loss of richness, whereas in cancer patients a loss of evenness also played a part.

TCR beta rearrangements were amplified from genomic DNA isolated from peripheral blood, not from sorted cells or RNA. To note about this clonotype: The specificity of this receptor is unknown. One base away there is no much larger clone; base qualities are not given.

From the cysteine through the phenylalanine, the CDR3 covers 14 amino acids. Only the CDR3 region is kept as DNA, spanning 42 bases read in frame from base 1. In the germline V gene, CDR1 corresponds to MRHNA and CDR2 to SNTAGT. The germline V and J ends show losses of 8 bases and 5 bases respectively, and no gene match explains 8 bases of the junction. Multiplex touch-down PCR with a mixed TRB-A/B primer pool was used to amplify rearranged TRB sequences covering the V, D and J segments. Two consecutive PCR reactions with Phusion HS II polymerase added Illumina adapters and sample indices to the amplicons. The amplicons were purified from gel with the NucleoSpin Gel and PCR Clean-up kit and then assessed with Qubit and an Agilent 2100 Bioanalyzer. Libraries were sequenced on an Illumina MiSeq using 600-cycle, single-indexed, paired-end runs. Per the authors' processing: MiXCR versions 2.12 and 3.0.5 were used to process TRB sequences. Each unique CDR3 nucleotide sequence was treated as one clone, and only productive sequences with two or more reads were kept. Repertoire metrics included Shannon diversity, evenness, clonality (one minus evenness), and alpha-parameterized diversity profiles from alpha 0 to 5. The IGoR algorithm was used to compute generation probabilities of clones in paired pre- and post-chemotherapy samples. TCRdb reran the public reads through fastp at Q25 and MiXCR, keeping productive beta chains. One record per CDR3 amino acid sequence lists the most common genes and DNA. The V and J calls were determined by TCRdb, not by the authors. The sample table holds approximately 9,500 distinct CDR3 sequences, of which 25% were seen once. Of the sample, around 1.4% falls within the top ten clones.

The material sequenced was blood. The source of this sequence is a human donor in good health. Rearrangement joined TRBV6-4 to TRBJ2-2; 7 of the junction bases match TRBD1. DNA sequence: TGTGCCAGCGGATTAGGGGGCGCGACCGGGGAGCTGTTTTTT. Its translation reads: CASGLGGATGELFF.